This entry lists 24 T cell receptor beta chains sequenced from one sample in a study of OX40 agonist ivuxolimab in advanced cancers. Profiled with immunoSEQ multiplex PCR; TCRdb holds only in-frame clones, not every one. Found here are 65,000 to 95,000 clones, around 83% of them singletons; the top ten hold about 0.8%. Sequencing used CD4+ or CD8+ T cells sorted from blood, obtained in a trial of the OX40 agonist ivuxolimab. Receptor source: an adult with an advanced solid tumor such as melanoma, head and neck, liver or kidney cancer.

V is TRBV2 and J is TRBJ1-5; 8 bases align to TRBD1. The junction had 2 bases not matched to a gene; V was cut back by 2 bases and J by 5 bases. CDR3 size: 14 residues. Germline-derived CDR1 and CDR2 are SNHLY and FYNNEI. The CDR3 region has the DNA TGTGCCAGCAGTGAACAGGGGGCTGATCAGCCCCAGCATTTT. Residues: CASSEQGADQPQHF.

As to this clone: Compared with germline, one end of the junction differs, possibly owing to a read error. The chain has TRBV15 and TRBJ1-2, with TRBD1 as a possible D gene (5 bases). This CDR3 contains 13 residues. The germline CDR1 and CDR2 sequences are LNHNV and YYDKDF (reference sequence). The CDR3 coding sequence is TGTGCCACCAGCAGAGTACGGGGGAATGGCCACACCTTC. This encodes CATSRVRGNGHTF.

The V call is TRBV6-6, the J call TRBJ2-7; 9 positions match TRBD1. This CDR3 region has 15 residues. The trim removed 5 bases at V and 0 bases at J, leaving 5 bases unmatched. Germline values: CDR1 MNHNY, CDR2 SVGAGI (reference sequence). As DNA, the CDR3 is TGTGCCAGCAGTCCCGTGGACAGGGGCTCCTACGAGCAGTACTTC. Translating it yields CASSPVDRGSYEQYF.

Here the CDR3 reads CASSSNRGNYGYTF. The CDR3 nucleotides read TGTGCCAGCAGCTCAAACAGGGGTAACTATGGCTACACCTTC. The V and J genes are TRBV7-2 and TRBJ1-2; 7 bases map to TRBD1. With V trimmed by 4 bases and J by 1 base, 3 bases remained unmatched. This CDR3 spans 14 amino acids. Germline-derived CDR1 and CDR2 are SGHTA and FQGNSA.

The genes are TRBV5-1 and TRBJ2-5; D is undetermined. Between the trimmed V and J ends, which lost 2 bases and 12 bases, there was a span of 17 bases. The CDR3 totals 13 residues. Germline CDR1 and CDR2: SGHRS and YFSETQ. The CDR3 DNA is TGCGCCAGCAGCTTCCCGGAAACCCGTCGTGAGTACTTC. Amino acid sequence: CASSFPETRREYF.

A note on this clone: The same CDR3 also results from other DNA sequences found in this sample. The chain links TRBV11-1 to TRBJ2-3; D is uncertain. Germline lookup yields CDR1 SGHAT and CDR2 FQDESV (reference sequence). The length of the CDR3 is 11 residues. The ends were cut back, 2 bases at V and 5 bases at J, with 2 bases in the middle. The CDR3 coding sequence is TGTGCCAGCAGCTTACGAGATACGCAGTATTTT. Its protein product is CASSLRDTQYF.

This chain connects TRBV5-4 to TRBJ2-7; TRBD1 matches at 11 bases. With V trimmed by 4 bases and J by 4 bases, 7 bases remained unmatched. Germline lookup yields CDR1 SGHNT and CDR2 YYREEE (reference sequence). This CDR3 is 15 amino acids long. CDR3 protein: CASSRGTGGRYEQYF. CDR3 bases: TGTGCCAGCAGCCGAGGGACAGGGGGGAGGTACGAGCAGTACTTC.

The chain has TRBV12-5 and TRBJ2-1, with 8 bases that match TRBD2. CDR1 and CDR2 from the germline V gene are LGHNT and FRNRAP. The CDR3 extends over 16 amino acids. The V segment lost 0 bases and the J segment 5 bases; nucleotides outside the gene matches: 6. Here the CDR3 DNA reads TGTGCTAGTGGTTTGGTACCCAGCGGGGGACACAATGAGCAGTTCTTC. Translating gives CASGLVPSGGHNEQFF. The full variable domain, its missing parts supplied by reference TRBV12-5 and TRBJ2-1, is DARVTQTPRHKVTEMGQEVTMRCQPILGHNTVFWYRQTMMQGLELLAYFRNRAPLDDSGMPKDRFSAEMPDATLATLKIQPSEPRDSAVYFCASGLVPSGGHNEQFFGPGTRLTVL.

This rearrangement joins TRBV7-9 to TRBJ2-1; D gene ambiguous. V was pared by 5 bases and J by 3 bases, with 11 bases between. From germline, CDR1 is SEHNR and CDR2 FQNEAQ (reference sequence). The CDR3 sequence is 14 residues long. The CDR3 reads CASSPAVHYNEQFF. The CDR3 DNA is TGTGCCAGCAGCCCGGCCGTTCACTACAATGAGCAGTTCTTC. The whole variable domain, filled in from reference TRBV7-9 and TRBJ2-1, reads DTGVSQNPRHKITKRGQNVTFRCDPISEHNRLYWYRQTLGQGPEFLTYFQNEAQLEKSRLLSDRFSAERPKGSFSTLEIQRTEQGDSAMYLCASSPAVHYNEQFFGPGTRLTVL.

Of note for this clone: The same CDR3 also results from other DNA sequences found in this sample. The chain links TRBV18 to TRBJ2-1; TRBD1 might be the D (6 bases). Germline values: CDR1 KGHSH, CDR2 LQKENI. The V and J ends lost 6 bases and 5 bases respectively, with 11 bases between them. The CDR3 spans 13 residues. The CDR3 region is CASSRNRDNEQFF. The DNA of the CDR3 is TGTGCCAGCTCGCGCAACAGGGACAATGAGCAGTTCTTC.

The genes are TRBV6-1 and TRBJ2-5, with TRBD2 identical over 10 bases. This CDR3 has 16 amino acids. CDR1 and CDR2 (germline): MNHNS, SASEGT. Trimming removed 3 bases from V and 5 bases from J; junction bases left unmatched: 9. The CDR3 is CASSERAGGPWETQYF. CDR3 coding DNA: TGTGCCAGCAGTGAGAGAGCGGGAGGGCCTTGGGAGACCCAGTACTTC.

This clone has just a few counts. The chain joins TRBV9 to TRBJ2-6; no reliable D call. There are 14 residues in the CDR3. Trimming stripped 4 bases from V and 3 bases from J, with 8 bases between. Germline V lookup: CDR1 SGDLS, CDR2 YYNGEE. CDR3 sequence reads: CASSPAYGANVLTF. The DNA for the CDR3 is TGTGCCAGCAGCCCCGCATATGGGGCCAACGTCCTGACTTTC.

The chain recombines TRBV2 with TRBJ2-7, with unresolved D. Germline CDR1 reads SNHLY; CDR2 reads FYNNEI. Trimming removed 6 bases from V and 4 bases from J, with 4 bases in between. CDR3 length: 10 amino acids. In DNA form, the CDR3 reads TGTGCCAGCAGCGTTTACGAGCAGTACTTC. Its protein is CASSVYEQYF.

This clone was counted between two and nine times. The rearrangement uses TRBV19 and TRBJ2-7, with D perhaps TRBD1 (5 bases). CDR1 and CDR2 (germline): LNHDA, SQIVND (reference sequence). CDR3 length equals 14 residues. The ends were cut back, 1 base at V and 7 bases at J, with 14 bases in the middle. The CDR3, as DNA: TGTGCCAGTAGTATAGGGGGCCAATCTACTGAGCAGTACTTC. It encodes CASSIGGQSTEQYF.

This chain joins TRBV19 and TRBJ2-1; D uncertain. Between the trimmed V and J ends, which lost 6 bases and 0 bases, there was a span of 6 bases. CDR3 length equals 13 residues. Germline values: CDR1 LNHDA, CDR2 SQIVND (reference sequence). This chain's CDR3 is CASSAYSYNEQFF. In DNA, the CDR3 is TGTGCCAGTAGCGCTTACTCCTACAATGAGCAGTTCTTC.

This chain links TRBV4-1 with TRBJ2-3; a possible D gene is TRBD1 (6 bases). V lost 0 bases and J 2 bases, leaving 12 bases between the germline ends. This CDR3 is 16 amino acids long. Per the germline V gene, CDR1 is MGHRA and CDR2 is YSYEKL. CDR3 residues: CASSQESWTDTDTQYF. The CDR3 DNA reads as TGCGCCAGCAGCCAAGAAAGCTGGACAGACACAGATACGCAGTATTTT.

The chain has TRBV29-1 and TRBJ2-5; 11 bases map to TRBD1. Trimming cost V 6 bases and J 5 bases; bases outside gene matches: 11. CDR1 SQVTM and CDR2 ANQGSEA come from the germline V gene. This CDR3 comprises 15 residues. The CDR3 sequence is CSVLNPGQGDETQYF. The CDR3 DNA reads TGCAGCGTACTCAACCCGGGACAGGGGGACGAGACCCAGTACTTC.

The chain uses TRBV7-8 and TRBJ1-2, with 12 bases that match TRBD1. Germline trimming cut 1 base from V and 8 bases from J; bases unmatched to any gene: 11. This CDR3 region has 17 residues. Germline loops: CDR1 SGHVS, CDR2 FQNEAQ. The chain's CDR3 is CASSLDRQGTGGMGYTF. The CDR3, as DNA: TGTGCCAGCAGCTTAGATCGCCAGGGGACAGGGGGCATGGGCTACACCTTC.

CDR3 residues: CASSPRLGVRDEQFF. The CDR3 region has the DNA TGTGCCAGCAGCCCTCGACTAGGGGTGAGGGATGAGCAGTTCTTC. The chain uses TRBV11-2 and TRBJ2-1; D may be TRBD2 (6 bases). Germline CDR1 is SGHAT and CDR2 is FQNNGV. The length of the CDR3 is 15 residues. Trimming stripped 5 bases from V and 8 bases from J, with 19 bases between.

This sequence joins TRBV5-1 and TRBJ1-6; TRBD1 might be the D (5 bases). Trimming cost V 2 bases and J 11 bases, with 14 bases left between them. Germline CDR1 and CDR2: SGHRS and YFSETQ. The CDR3 consists of 14 residues. The CDR3 nucleotides are TGCGCCAGCAGCTTCGGGGGTGAGTCGCCACCCCTCCACTTT. This translates into CASSFGGESPPLHF.

This clone was observed a handful of times. The V gene is TRBV7-6, the J gene TRBJ2-2, with D possibly matching TRBD1 (5 bases). The CDR3 contains 14 residues. CDR1 and CDR2 (germline): SGHVS, FNYEAQ. V dropped 4 bases and J dropped 1 base, with 7 bases sitting between them. The CDR3 DNA sequence: TGTGCCAGCAGCTCTACAGGGAACACCGGGGAGCTGTTTTTT. The encoded protein is CASSSTGNTGELFF. The whole variable domain, remainder taken from reference TRBV7-6 and TRBJ2-2, is GAGVSQSPRYKVTKRGQDVALRCDPISGHVSLYWYRQALGQGPEFLTYFNYEAQQDKSGLPNDRFSAERPEGSISTLTIQRTEQRDSAMYRCASSSTGNTGELFFGEGSRLTVL.

The chain links TRBV2 to TRBJ1-5, with a weak D call TRBD1 (5 bases). The germline V and J ends were trimmed by 1 base and 3 bases, with 7 bases remaining between them. The CDR3 extends over 14 amino acids. Germline lookup yields CDR1 SNHLY and CDR2 FYNNEI. The CDR3 DNA is TGTGCCAGCAGTGAAGGCAGGGACAATCAGCCCCAGCATTTT. This sequence encodes CASSEGRDNQPQHF. Full variable domain (rest looked up from reference TRBV2 and TRBJ1-5): EPEVTQTPSHQVTQMGQEVILRCVPISNHLYFYWYRQILGQKVEFLVSFYNNEISEKSEIFDDQFSVERPDGSNFTLKIRSTKLEDSAMYFCASSEGRDNQPQHFGDGTRLSIL.

This clone was seen only once. This chain uses TRBV5-1 with TRBJ1-2, with no clear D. Germline lookup yields CDR1 SGHRS and CDR2 YFSETQ. V was shortened by 7 bases and J by 8 bases, with 18 bases between the two germline ends. The CDR3 is 13 residues long. This CDR3 is CASRAVSAGGYTF. As DNA, the CDR3 is TGCGCCAGCCGGGCAGTTTCCGCGGGCGGCTACACCTTC.

The genes are TRBV5-1 and TRBJ2-7, with D possibly matching TRBD1 (6 bases). V gave up 4 bases and J gave up 5 bases, with 19 bases separating them. This CDR3 is 15 amino acids long. CDR1 SGHRS and CDR2 YFSETQ come from the germline V gene. The CDR3 loop reads CASSLRQAPMHEQYF. The DNA for the CDR3 is TGCGCCAGCAGCCTACGACAGGCCCCCATGCACGAGCAGTACTTC.